This T cell receptor (beta chain) emerged from a study of T cell responses to AZD1222 COVID-19 vaccine. Study-level background: Second-dose intervals near 4 or 12 weeks were combined. Study results and limitations: Spike as a whole was targeted by vaccine-associated CD4 TCRs, dominant at 160-218 and 743-854. Baseline serostatus was positive in only five to seven AZD1222 recipients.

TCRdb keeps only in-frame clones here, not all; method: immunoSEQ multiplex PCR. The sample contains around 130,000 clones, around 90% of which appear only once. On this clone: Its cognate antigen is unknown.

The germline CDR1 and CDR2 sequences are SGHRS and YFSETQ. V was cut by 4 bases and J by 1 base, with 12 bases left in between. There are 16 residues in the CDR3. This sample comprised peripheral blood, obtained on day 0 of AZD1222 vaccination. The receptor's source is an adult in good health. This sequence joins TRBV5-1 and TRBJ2-6; no clear D gene. The CDR3 bases are TGCGCCAGCAGCCTGGTTGGGCCTTCTGGGGCCAACGTCCTGACTTTC. The encoded protein is CASSLVGPSGANVLTF.